Sequencing of this T cell receptor beta chain was carried out in a study of cytomegalovirus exposure and HLA in healthy donors. Researchers ran the PCR with 60 Vbeta and 13 Jbeta primers. The method was immunoSEQ multiplex PCR; TCRdb's version includes in-frame clones alone and lacks a portion of them. The table includes 90,000 to 130,000 clones, 86% detected once. CDR1 is SGHTA, CDR2 FQGNSA, per germline. Trimming at V came to 5 bases and at J to 9 bases, leaving 13 bases not matched to a gene. The CDR3 is 15 residues long. The material sequenced was PBMCs. The genes are TRBV7-2 and TRBJ1-2, with 9 bases identical to TRBD1. This receptor was obtained from a man between 35 and 55 years old in good health and CMV-seronegative. The CDR3 DNA follows: TGTGCCAGCAGCCCCAGACCGGGACAGGGTACGAGCTACACCTTC. This gives the protein CASSPRPGQGTSYTF.